This T cell receptor beta chain appears in the sequencing data of a study of blood T cell repertoires in COVID-19. Looking at the study overall: Two negative PCRs, clearance, or symptom resolution were required of recovered Cohort 3 donors. Sources were T cells, B-cell-depleted T cells, or PBMCs; the material itself was cDNA or gDNA.

The repertoire was sequenced with immunoSEQ multiplex PCR; TCRdb's copy has only in-frame clones and lacks some. The sample lists hundreds of thousands of clones, 85% to 90% occurring once. This clone was found once. From germline, CDR1 is LGHDT and CDR2 YNNKEL (reference sequence). The ends lost 1 base at V and 5 bases at J; junction bases unmatched: 11. This CDR3 spans 18 amino acids. This sequence joins TRBV3-1 (or the pseudogene TRBV3-2) and TRBJ2-1; the match to TRBD2 covers 10 bases. The sequence came from a woman aged 60 to 75 in a cohort exposed to, infected with or recovered from COVID-19 (not recorded which). Sequencing was done on a sample of PBMCs or T cells enriched from blood (not recorded which). CDR3: CASSQVGAGGGQHNEQFF. CDR3 bases: TGTGCCAGCAGCCAAGTTGGAGCGGGAGGGGGTCAGCACAATGAGCAGTTCTTC.